Below, one T cell receptor (beta chain) is given with its context. Antigen specificity is unknown. This sample is part of a study of shared clonotypes between healthy human individuals. For the study at large: Used for every donor were three CD4 naive, three CD4 memory, two CD8 naive and one CD8 memory plate.

Deep level was the assay's run setting. Profiling relied on immunoSEQ multiplex PCR, and the TCRdb table lists in-frame clones only, not all of them. The profile shows approximately 2,000,000 clones, just under 95% of them singletons. Germline V gene lookup returns CDR1 MNHEY and CDR2 SMNVEV (reference sequence). V was clipped by 5 bases and J by 3 bases; unmatched bases: 8. The CDR3 is made up of 15 amino acids. The naive CD8 fraction comprised CD45RO-negative cells positively selected for CCR7 and excluded terminally differentiated effector memory CD45RA+ cells. Every contributor of samples was a Caucasian grown-up residing in Nashville, Tennessee. Points from the study as a whole: Sequencing depth was a factor that was expected to affect clonotype sharing among donors.

This receptor was identified in a man aged 18 to 30 in good health. Some clones in this sample may be carry-over from other donors' samples. The sequenced sample was naive CD8+ T cells from PBMCs. J is TRBJ2-7 and V is TRBV27; 9 bases map to TRBD2. CDR3 loop: CASSPRTSAVYEQYF. The CDR3 DNA sequence: TGTGCCAGCAGTCCCCGGACTAGCGCCGTCTACGAGCAGTACTTC.